This T cell receptor (beta chain) is from a study of technical replicates of blood from four donors. V was clipped by 1 base and J by 6 bases, with 11 bases between them. The germline V gene has CDR1 SQVTM and CDR2 ANQGSEA. CDR3 length: 13 amino acids. The method was immunoSEQ multiplex PCR; TCRdb's version includes in-frame clones alone and lacks a portion of them. The sample yields 15,000 to 18,000 clones, 65% to 90% seen once. This receptor was taken from a human donor in good health. The rearrangement joins TRBV29-1 to TRBJ2-3; D is perhaps TRBD1 (6 bases). Source material: PBMCs. DNA for the CDR3: TGCAGCGTTGAAGTGGGAAGGGGGGATACGCAGTATTTT. Translation: CSVEVGRGDTQYF.